These 11 T cell receptor beta chains share one sample of origin, sequenced in a study of T cells after yellow fever vaccination. TCRdb reprocessed the 5' RACE reads with MiXCR, giving one entry per CDR3 protein. Of approximately 340,000 distinct CDR3 sequences in the sample, 8.7% were seen once. The sample was PBMCs, taken on the day of the first yellow fever vaccination. The receptors come from a man between 18 and 29 years old who received the YFV17D yellow fever vaccine.

The chain links TRBV12-3 or TRBV12-4 to TRBJ1-2, with 8 bases lining up with TRBD1. This CDR3 has 13 amino acids. After removal of 6 bases from V and 10 bases from J, the junction contained 10 bases not matched to a gene. The CDR3 protein is CASSLTQGAAYTF. The CDR3 DNA reads TGTGCCAGCAGCCTGACTCAGGGGGCGGCCTACACCTTC.

The rearrangement joins TRBV20-1 to TRBJ2-1, with 7 bases lining up with TRBD2. Looked up from germline, CDR1 is DFQATT and CDR2 is SNEGSKA (reference sequence). V lost 0 bases to trimming and J lost 13 bases; unmatched junction nucleotides: 3. The CDR3 is 11 amino acids. The CDR3: CSARDAGVQFF. CDR3 DNA sequence: TGCAGTGCTAGAGACGCGGGGGTACAGTTCTTC.

This chain connects TRBV6-1 to TRBJ1-1; D may be TRBD1 (6 bases). This CDR3 contains 15 residues. CDR1 and CDR2 (germline): MNHNS, SASEGT. Trimming cost V 5 bases and J 4 bases, with 17 bases left between them. CDR3 loop: CASSPQQGPGTEAFF. In nucleotides, the CDR3 is TGTGCCAGCAGTCCCCAACAGGGTCCGGGCACTGAAGCTTTCTTT.

The V and J genes are TRBV5-1 and TRBJ1-5; no reliable D call. Germline CDR1 and CDR2: SGHRS and YFSETQ. CDR3 length: 15 residues. V was shortened by 2 bases and J by 0 bases, with 9 bases between the two germline ends. For the CDR3, the DNA is TGCGCCAGCAGCTTATTTCCAGATAGCAATCAGCCCCAGCATTTT. It is translated as CASSLFPDSNQPQHF.

The gene calls are TRBV20-1 and TRBJ1-5; D not resolved. Germline CDR1 is DFQATT and CDR2 is SNEGSKA (reference sequence). CDR3 length: 16 residues. Deletions cut 1 base from V and 0 bases from J, with 13 bases between. Here the CDR3 reads CSARGSTRYSNQPQHF. The CDR3 coding sequence is TGCAGTGCTAGAGGGTCGACCCGTTATAGCAATCAGCCCCAGCATTTT.

The V gene is TRBV10-3, the J gene TRBJ1-2, with TRBD1 as a possible D gene (5 bases). V gave up 6 bases and J gave up 4 bases, with 18 bases separating them. The CDR3 sequence is 15 residues long. Germline CDR1 reads ENHRY; CDR2 reads SYGVKD. CDR3 coding DNA: TGTGCCATCAGCGGACGTAACGAGGGGTTCTATGGCTACACCTTC. It encodes CAISGRNEGFYGYTF.

This clonotype has just a few counts. The chain carries TRBV24-1 and TRBJ2-2; D not resolved. CDR1 is KGHDR and CDR2 is SFDVKD in the germline V gene. The CDR3 contains 16 residues. Trimming left V 4 bases short and J 0 bases short, with 11 bases between. The CDR3 DNA sequence: TGTGCCACCAGTGACAAACAGCTAACGAACACCGGGGAGCTGTTTTTT. It translates to CATSDKQLTNTGELFF.

This clonotype has at least ten counts. V and J are TRBV5-1 and TRBJ1-5, with 8 bases aligning to TRBD1. The CDR3 is 15 amino acids. J gave up 4 bases and V 2 bases, and 5 bases lay outside the gene matches. CDR1 is SGHRS and CDR2 is YFSETQ in the germline V gene. In DNA form, the CDR3 reads TGCGCCAGCAGCTTACAGGGGGGGGGTAATCAGCCCCAGCATTTT. The encoded protein is CASSLQGGGNQPQHF.

The chain has TRBV15 and TRBJ2-1; 9 positions match TRBD1. The CDR3 extends over 14 amino acids. Trimming cost V 6 bases and J 8 bases; bases outside gene matches: 8. The germline V gene encodes CDR1 LNHNV and CDR2 YYDKDF (reference sequence). Here the CDR3 DNA reads TGTGCCACCAGAATCGACAGGGGGATTGATGAGCAGTTCTTC. Translating it yields CATRIDRGIDEQFF.

This clonotype was recorded at least ten times. The chain employs TRBV2 and TRBJ2-1, with a weak D call TRBD2 (6 bases). Germline CDR1 SNHLY, CDR2 FYNNEI. V gave up 6 bases and J gave up 6 bases, with 24 bases separating them. The CDR3 totals 17 residues. CDR3 DNA sequence: TGTGCCAGCAGCTATACCCCCGGGGGAGCTCCAGGCAATGAGCAGTTCTTC. As protein: CASSYTPGGAPGNEQFF. Full variable domain (remainder filled in from reference TRBV2 and TRBJ2-1): EPEVTQTPSHQVTQMGQEVILRCVPISNHLYFYWYRQILGQKVEFLVSFYNNEISEKSEIFDDQFSVERPDGSNFTLKIRSTKLEDSAMYFCASSYTPGGAPGNEQFFGPGTRLTVL.

The chain joins TRBV20-1 to TRBJ2-7; 8 bases line up with TRBD1. The CDR3 is 14 amino acids. V was clipped by 6 bases and J by 3 bases; unmatched bases: 10. In germline, CDR1 is DFQATT, CDR2 SNEGSKA (reference sequence). CDR3 in amino acids: CSATFAGGNYEQYF. CDR3 DNA sequence: TGCAGTGCGACATTCGCAGGGGGCAACTACGAGCAGTACTTC.